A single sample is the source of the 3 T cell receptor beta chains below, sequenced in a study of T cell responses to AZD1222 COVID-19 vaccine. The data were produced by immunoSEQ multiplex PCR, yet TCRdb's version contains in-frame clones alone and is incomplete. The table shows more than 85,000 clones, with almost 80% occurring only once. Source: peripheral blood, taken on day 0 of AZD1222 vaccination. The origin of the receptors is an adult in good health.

The chain's CDR3 is CASSLVTGGAGGYTF. CDR3 nucleotide sequence: TGTGCCAGCAGCTTAGTTACAGGGGGTGCGGGTGGCTACACCTTC. This sequence joins TRBV7-2 and TRBJ1-2; 8 bases fit TRBD1. Unmatched junction bases numbered 8, after V lost 1 base and J lost 7 bases. The CDR3 is made up of 15 amino acids. The germline V gene encodes CDR1 SGHTA and CDR2 FQGNSA.

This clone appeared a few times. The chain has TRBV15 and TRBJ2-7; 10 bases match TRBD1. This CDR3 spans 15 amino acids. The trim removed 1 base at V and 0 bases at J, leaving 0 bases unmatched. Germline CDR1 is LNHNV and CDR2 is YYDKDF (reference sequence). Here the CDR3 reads CATSRGTGGSYEQYF. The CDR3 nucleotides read TGTGCCACCAGCAGAGGGACAGGGGGCTCCTACGAGCAGTACTTC.

The CDR3 bases are TGTGCCAGCAGCTTAGTTAGGGTGGGAGAATCCTCCCCAGCCTACAATGAGCAGTTCTTC. As protein: CASSLVRVGESSPAYNEQFF. V gene TRBV7-8 combines with J gene TRBJ2-1, with D possibly matching TRBD2 (5 bases). Germline V gene sequence: CDR1 SGHVS, CDR2 FQNEAQ. Deletions cut 1 base from V and 2 bases from J, with 24 bases between. CDR3 size: 20 residues.